These 28 T cell receptor beta chains originate from one sample sequenced in a study of blood T cell repertoires in COVID-19. TCRdb's table, derived via immunoSEQ multiplex PCR, lists solely in-frame clones and lacks some. Counted here are approximately 260,000 clones, roughly 85% occurring once; the ten biggest clones make up about 5%. Sequences were obtained from peripheral blood. Every receptor here comes from a man aged 55-75 years who had recovered from COVID-19.

This rearrangement joins TRBV6-9 to TRBJ1-1; 7 nucleotides align to TRBD1. The V segment lost 8 bases and the J segment 5 bases; nucleotides outside the gene matches: 5. Germline CDR1 reads MNHGY; CDR2 reads SVAAGI. The CDR3 is 12 residues long. This CDR3 reads CASEAGGTEAFF. CDR3 coding DNA: TGTGCCAGCGAGGCAGGGGGGACTGAAGCTTTCTTT.

The V call is TRBV6-5, the J call TRBJ2-1; maybe TRBD1 (6 bases). The germline V gene encodes CDR1 MNHEY and CDR2 SVGAGI. The germline V and J ends were trimmed by 5 bases and 4 bases, with 15 bases remaining between them. This CDR3 has 15 residues. The CDR3 DNA reads TGTGCCAGCAGTCCCGGGACAAGAGCGTACAATGAGCAGTTCTTC. Its protein is CASSPGTRAYNEQFF.

This chain links TRBV29-1 with TRBJ2-3, with 7 bases aligning to TRBD2. CDR1 is SQVTM and CDR2 is ANQGSEA in the germline V gene. This CDR3 has 14 amino acids. V was pared by 3 bases and J by 0 bases, with 3 bases of the junction left unmatched. The CDR3 coding sequence is TGCAGCGTTGACGGGCGGGAGAGCACAGATACGCAGTATTTT. Translation gives CSVDGRESTDTQYF.

The J gene is TRBJ2-7, the V gene TRBV7-2; possible D gene TRBD1, 6 bases. V lost 2 bases and J 3 bases, leaving 20 bases between the germline ends. The CDR3 runs 17 residues. Per the germline V gene, CDR1 is SGHTA and CDR2 is FQGNSA. Here the CDR3 reads CASSLMVTGNLFYEQYF. The CDR3 region has the DNA TGTGCCAGCAGCTTAATGGTCACAGGGAATTTATTCTACGAGCAGTACTTC.

This chain links TRBV20-1 with TRBJ2-1, with TRBD2 matching over 9 bases. Germline lookup yields CDR1 DFQATT and CDR2 SNEGSKA (reference sequence). V was pared by 3 bases and J by 8 bases, with 8 bases of the junction left unmatched. This CDR3 has 14 amino acids. DNA for the CDR3: TGCAGTGCTAGTAAGGGCGGGGGGGCCTATGAGCAGTTCTTC. It codes for CSASKGGGAYEQFF.

In regard to this clone: The junction departs from the called germline gene at one end, perhaps through a read error. The rearrangement links TRBV6-5 to TRBJ2-2, with D maybe TRBD2 (6 bases). Germline CDR1 and CDR2: MNHEY and SVGAGI. CDR3 size: 16 residues. The CDR3 spells CASSYLLASNIGELFF. In DNA form, the CDR3 reads TGTGCCAGCAGTTATTTACTAGCCTCGAACATCGGGGAGCTGTTTTTT.

CDR3 residues: CASSDRVNGYTF. CDR3 nucleotides: TGTGCCAGCAGTGACAGGGTAAATGGCTACACCTTC. This chain joins TRBV2 and TRBJ1-2; weak D call: TRBD1 (5 bases). The V gene lost 3 bases and the J gene lost 6 bases, with 8 bases spanning the gap. CDR1 SNHLY and CDR2 FYNNEI come from the germline V gene. This CDR3 has 12 amino acids.

The V gene is TRBV5-4, the J gene TRBJ1-1; 7 bases line up with TRBD1. The germline CDR1 and CDR2 sequences are SGHNT and YYREEE (reference sequence). The CDR3 has 13 residues. V dropped 4 bases and J dropped 7; count of bases not matched to a gene: 7. CDR3 amino acids: CASSPGTASEAFF. Here the CDR3 DNA reads TGTGCCAGCAGCCCTGGGACAGCGAGTGAAGCTTTCTTT.

This sequence joins TRBV18 and TRBJ1-2; 9 bases agree with TRBD1. The CDR3 length is 14 residues. The V gene's germline CDR1 is KGHSH and CDR2 LQKENI. The ends lost 8 bases at V and 1 base at J; junction bases unmatched: 5. The CDR3 DNA reads TGTGCCAGCCGCGAGGGACAGGGTAACTATGGCTACACCTTC. As protein: CASREGQGNYGYTF.

Regarding this clone: Other DNA sequences in the sample encode the same CDR3. The chain is built from TRBV3-1 (or the pseudogene TRBV3-2) and TRBJ1-2, with D tentatively TRBD1 (6 bases). Looked up from germline, CDR1 is LGHDT and CDR2 is YNNKEL (reference sequence). V was shortened by 1 base and J by 8 bases, with 11 bases between the two germline ends. This CDR3 has 13 residues. The CDR3 DNA is TGTGCCAGCAGCCAAGCAGGGGCAGGGGGCTACACCTTC. This gives the protein CASSQAGAGGYTF.

This sequence joins TRBV5-1 and TRBJ2-5; D unclear. The CDR3 has 13 residues. V was clipped by 0 bases and J by 2 bases, with 5 bases between them. Germline V gives CDR1 SGHRS, CDR2 YFSETQ. CDR3 sequence: CASSLAVQETQYF. The CDR3 region has the DNA TGCGCCAGCAGCTTGGCAGTACAAGAGACCCAGTACTTC.

The rearrangement uses TRBV9 and TRBJ2-5, with 12 nucleotides matching TRBD1. Germline CDR1 reads SGDLS; CDR2 reads YYNGEE. The CDR3 totals 16 residues. Trimming took 0 bases from V and 3 from J; bases not matched to a gene: 3. The CDR3 nucleotides read TGTGCCAGCAGCGTAGGCGGGACAGGGGGCAAAGAGACCCAGTACTTC. It yields the protein CASSVGGTGGKETQYF.

The chain has TRBV21-1 and TRBJ1-1. TRBV21-1 is described as a pseudogene. The CDR3 is 17 amino acids. CDR3 residues: CASPKREGGGCSTEAFF. The DNA of the CDR3 is TGTGCCAGCCCTAAGCGAGAGGGCGGAGGTTGCAGCACTGAAGCTTTCTTT.

The chain employs TRBV24-1 and TRBJ1-5, with TRBD1 as a possible D gene (5 bases). Deletions cut 4 bases from V and 5 bases from J, with 8 bases between. CDR1 and CDR2 (germline): KGHDR, SFDVKD. The CDR3 runs to 13 residues. The chain's CDR3 is CATSDDSYQPQHF. The DNA of the CDR3 is TGTGCCACCAGTGACGACAGTTATCAGCCCCAGCATTTT.

In this sample, this clone turned up once. The chain combines TRBV6-5 with TRBJ1-5; no reliable D call. The ends were cut back, 0 bases at V and 7 bases at J, with 7 bases in the middle. CDR3 length: 13 residues. CDR1 is MNHEY, CDR2 SVGAGI, per germline. The CDR3 here is CASSYSFRQPQHF. The CDR3 DNA follows: TGTGCCAGCAGTTACTCGTTCCGGCAGCCCCAGCATTTT.

The chain combines TRBV5-4 with TRBJ2-7; possibly TRBD1 for D (6 bases). The CDR3 loop spans 12 amino acids. V dropped 3 bases and J dropped 6 bases, with 10 bases sitting between them. Looked up from germline, CDR1 is SGHNT and CDR2 is YYREEE (reference sequence). The CDR3 DNA reads TGTGCCAGCAGCTCAGGACAGTCCGAGCAGTACTTC. Its protein is CASSSGQSEQYF.

The chain combines TRBV6-5 with TRBJ1-1, with D unclear. There are 12 residues in the CDR3. CDR1 is MNHEY and CDR2 is SVGAGI in the germline V gene. V lost 9 bases, J lost 5 bases, and 13 bases lay in between. The CDR3 region is CASGRGGTEAFF. The CDR3 DNA reads as TGTGCCAGTGGTCGCGGAGGGACTGAAGCTTTCTTT.

This chain joins TRBV7-6 and TRBJ2-7; tentative D call: TRBD2 (6 bases). Germline V gene sequence: CDR1 SGHVS, CDR2 FNYEAQ. The CDR3 totals 14 residues. The V end was cut by 5 bases, the J end by 7 bases, with 18 bases between. The CDR3 loop reads CASSQLASAGEQYF. For the CDR3, the DNA is TGTGCCAGCAGCCAGCTAGCGAGTGCGGGAGAGCAGTACTTC.

The CDR3 reads CASSVSPNSADTQYF. The DNA of the CDR3 is TGTGCCAGCAGTGTATCCCCGAACAGTGCGGATACGCAGTATTTT. This chain connects TRBV2 to TRBJ2-3; D is uncertain. The CDR3 contains 15 residues. Trimming took 4 bases from V and 6 from J, leaving 17 bases between them. Germline V CDR1 and CDR2: SNHLY, FYNNEI.

The rearrangement links TRBV29-1 to TRBJ2-1; D may be TRBD2 (6 bases). The ends were cut back, 7 bases at V and 9 bases at J, with 16 bases in the middle. The germline CDR1 and CDR2 sequences are SQVTM and ANQGSEA. This CDR3 spans 12 amino acids. CDR3 DNA: TGCAGCGCCGAAGGGGCGGGGTTTGAGCAGTTCTTC. It specifies CSAEGAGFEQFF.

This sequence joins TRBV3-1 (or the pseudogene TRBV3-2) and TRBJ2-7; 7 bases are shared with TRBD1. There are 14 residues in the CDR3. Losses at the gene ends were 4 bases for V and 2 bases for J; bases not matched to a gene: 5. Germline CDR1 reads LGHDT; CDR2 reads YNNKEL (reference sequence). As DNA, the CDR3 is TGTGCCAGCAGCCGGGGACAGCAAGCCTACGAGCAGTACTTC. This translates into CASSRGQQAYEQYF.

The chain has TRBV6-5 and TRBJ1-6, with D unclear. Trimming cost V 5 bases and J 7 bases, with 15 bases left between them. This CDR3 has 15 amino acids. Germline CDR1 reads MNHEY; CDR2 reads SVGAGI. The CDR3 sequence: CASSPAGRRNSPLHF. CDR3 sequence (DNA): TGTGCCAGCAGTCCCGCCGGGAGAAGAAATTCACCCCTCCACTTT.

This chain's CDR3 is CASSAWGQGAYNEQFF. CDR3 nucleotides: TGTGCCAGCAGTGCATGGGGACAGGGCGCCTACAATGAGCAGTTCTTC. J is TRBJ2-1 and V is TRBV2; 9 positions match TRBD1. The CDR3 length is 16 residues. Per germline, CDR1 SNHLY and CDR2 FYNNEI. The trim removed 4 bases at V and 2 bases at J, leaving 6 bases unmatched.

The rearrangement uses TRBV6-2 or TRBV6-3 and TRBJ2-1, with 12 positions matching TRBD2. CDR1 MNHEY and CDR2 SVGEGT come from the germline V gene. With 6 bases clipped from V and 0 bases from J, the junction kept 24 bases outside the gene matches. This CDR3 region has 23 residues. The CDR3, as DNA: TGTGCCAGCAGCCTCATACAGGGGACCCGGCCTAGCGGGAGGGCCGACTCCTACAATGAGCAGTTCTTC. Translation gives CASSLIQGTRPSGRADSYNEQFF.

The chain employs TRBV5-1 and TRBJ2-2, with D tentatively TRBD1 (5 bases). V was shortened by 1 base and J by 5 bases, with 12 bases between the two germline ends. The CDR3 totals 15 residues. CDR1 is SGHRS and CDR2 is YFSETQ in the germline V gene. CDR3 in DNA: TGCGCCAGCAGCTTGTGGACCGACAGTACCGGGGAGCTGTTTTTT. It is translated as CASSLWTDSTGELFF.

The chain joins TRBV27 to TRBJ2-4, with TRBD1 as a possible D gene (5 bases). Trimming shortened V by 5 bases and J by 7 bases, and 15 bases separated the two germline ends. The CDR3 has 14 amino acids. The V gene's germline CDR1 is MNHEY and CDR2 SMNVEV (reference sequence). DNA of the CDR3: TGTGCCAGCAGTCTAGGCCCCTCAGGGAACATTCAGTACTTC. This encodes CASSLGPSGNIQYF.

The rearrangement links TRBV11-2 to TRBJ1-3; 9 bases map to TRBD1. Germline CDR1 SGHAT, CDR2 FQNNGV. The V and J ends lost 3 bases and 6 bases, in that order; junction bases with no gene match: 9. The CDR3 extends over 16 amino acids. The CDR3 DNA reads as TGTGCCAGCAGCTTTCGGGACAGGGTAGTCAAAAACACCATATATTTT. Protein: CASSFRDRVVKNTIYF.

CDR3 sequence reads: CASSLGLAGGEQFF. The CDR3 bases are TGTGCCAGCAGCTTAGGTCTAGCGGGAGGTGAGCAGTTCTTC. The chain has TRBV7-9 and TRBJ2-1, with 11 nucleotides matching TRBD2. The V gene's germline CDR1 is SEHNR and CDR2 FQNEAQ (reference sequence). With 1 base clipped from V and 9 bases from J, the junction kept 2 bases outside the gene matches. CDR3 size: 14 residues.